A selection of T cell receptor beta chains follows, all from one sample in a study of CD8 T cells in ankylosing spondylitis. Using its own MiXCR run on the 5' RACE reads, TCRdb lists one record per CDR3 protein. Of around 490,000 distinct CDR3 sequences listed, about 5.4% were seen once; the top ten hold roughly 3.5%. The sequenced sample was blood, either unsorted or a sorted T cell fraction (not recorded which). Receptors originate from a male donor with ankylosing spondylitis. Each CDR3 is given with its conserved first and last residue. The D gene is left open where the match is weak. The size of a clone is reported for some rows only, either as once, few or many, or as a class for expanded clones.

cdr3_nt: TGCGCCAGCAGCCGTCAAGGCCGCGTCTCTGGAAACACCATATATTTT
cdr3_aa: CASSRQGRVSGNTIYF
clone_size: many
d_call: NA
j_call: TRBJ1-3
v_call: TRBV5-1

cdr3_nt: TGTGCCAGCAGCCAAGATATCTTGGGGGCCGGGGAGCTGTTTTTT
cdr3_aa: CASSQDILGAGELFF
clone_size: NA
d_call: NA
j_call: TRBJ2-2
v_call: TRBV3-1

cdr3_nt: TGCGCCAGCAGCCTCTCCGGGACAGGGGGCACAGATACGCAGTATTTT
cdr3_aa: CASSLSGTGGTDTQYF
clone_size: many
d_call: TRBD1
j_call: TRBJ2-3
v_call: TRBV5-1

cdr3_nt: TGTGCCAGCAGTGGGGACAGAGGGAAAGAGACCCAGTACTTC
cdr3_aa: CASSGDRGKETQYF
clone_size: many
d_call: TRBD1
j_call: TRBJ2-5
v_call: TRBV6-1

cdr3_nt: TGTGCCAGCAGCTCTGGACCGAGCTACGAGCAGTACTTC
cdr3_aa: CASSSGPSYEQYF
clone_size: many
d_call: NA
j_call: TRBJ2-7
v_call: TRBV5-1

cdr3_nt: TGTGCCAGCAGTTTATCGGGGACAGGGGGCTTCGAGACCCAGTACTTC
cdr3_aa: CASSLSGTGGFETQYF
clone_size: many
d_call: TRBD1
j_call: TRBJ2-5
v_call: TRBV27

cdr3_nt: TGCGCCAGCAGCTTGGGGGGAGGCGTGGATACGCAGTATTTT
cdr3_aa: CASSLGGGVDTQYF
clone_size: many
d_call: NA
j_call: TRBJ2-3
v_call: TRBV5-1

cdr3_nt: TGTGCCAGCAGTTTGGGTTGGGAAGCCAATGAGCAGTTCTTC
cdr3_aa: CASSLGWEANEQFF
clone_size: many
d_call: NA
j_call: TRBJ2-1
v_call: TRBV27

cdr3_nt: TGTGCCAGCAGCTTGATCCCACAAGAGACCCAGTACTTC
cdr3_aa: CASSLIPQETQYF
clone_size: many
d_call: NA
j_call: TRBJ2-5
v_call: TRBV5-6

cdr3_nt: TGCGCCAGCAGACGAGATACAGCTAACTATGGCTACACCTTC
cdr3_aa: CASRRDTANYGYTF
clone_size: many
d_call: NA
j_call: TRBJ1-2
v_call: TRBV5-1

cdr3_nt: TGCAGTGCTACCCAGGGGGTCAATCAGCCCCAGCATTTT
cdr3_aa: CSATQGVNQPQHF
clone_size: many
d_call: TRBD1
j_call: TRBJ1-5
v_call: TRBV20-1

cdr3_nt: TGTGCCAGCAGTGATAGGGCCGGGGAGACCCAGTACTTC
cdr3_aa: CASSDRAGETQYF
clone_size: many
d_call: NA
j_call: TRBJ2-5
v_call: TRBV2

cdr3_nt: TGTGCCAGCAGCTCAGCTTTAGCGGGGTCGAACACCGGGGAGCTGTTTTTT
cdr3_aa: CASSSALAGSNTGELFF
clone_size: many
d_call: TRBD2
j_call: TRBJ2-2
v_call: TRBV7-3

cdr3_nt: TGCAGCGCAGGGGTCGGGGACGGCTACACCTTC
cdr3_aa: CSAGVGDGYTF
clone_size: many
d_call: NA
j_call: TRBJ1-2
v_call: TRBV20-1

cdr3_nt: TGTGCCATCAGTGATTCGACTAGCGGGAGTGGAGAGCAGTTCTTC
cdr3_aa: CAISDSTSGSGEQFF
clone_size: few
d_call: TRBD2
j_call: TRBJ2-1
v_call: TRBV10-3

cdr3_nt: TGTGCCAGCAGTTGGGGGTGGACTAGCACCGAGCTGTTTTTT
cdr3_aa: CASSWGWTSTELFF
clone_size: many
d_call: TRBD2
j_call: TRBJ2-2
v_call: TRBV12-3/TRBV12-4

cdr3_nt: TGTGCCAGCAGCTTCGCTAGGGGAGAGACCCAGTACTTC
cdr3_aa: CASSFARGETQYF
clone_size: many
d_call: NA
j_call: TRBJ2-5
v_call: TRBV7-6

cdr3_nt: TGCAGTGCTTCACATCTAGCGGCCCGAGGGGATTACGAGCAGTACTTC
cdr3_aa: CSASHLAARGDYEQYF
clone_size: few
d_call: TRBD2
j_call: TRBJ2-7
v_call: TRBV20-1

cdr3_nt: TGTGCCATCAGTGAGTTTACCGGGGAGCTGTTTTTT
cdr3_aa: CAISEFTGELFF
clone_size: many
d_call: NA
j_call: TRBJ2-2
v_call: TRBV10-3

cdr3_nt: TGCGCCAGCAGCCGATTACCGGGACAGGGGGCTTTTCAGCCCCAGCATTTT
cdr3_aa: CASSRLPGQGAFQPQHF
clone_size: few
d_call: TRBD1
j_call: TRBJ1-5
v_call: TRBV4-1

cdr3_nt: TGCAGTGCTAGAGTAGGGTCAGGGGGAACGCCCCAGCATTTT
cdr3_aa: CSARVGSGGTPQHF
clone_size: many
d_call: TRBD1
j_call: TRBJ1-5
v_call: TRBV20-1

cdr3_nt: TGTGCCAGCAGCGTAGCCAGCGGGGTACATACAGATACGCAGTATTTT
cdr3_aa: CASSVASGVHTDTQYF
clone_size: many
d_call: TRBD2
j_call: TRBJ2-3
v_call: TRBV9

cdr3_nt: TGTGCCAGCAGCACTGAACCGAGCTCCTACAATGAGCAGTTCTTC
cdr3_aa: CASSTEPSSYNEQFF
clone_size: few
d_call: NA
j_call: TRBJ2-1
v_call: TRBV11-3

cdr3_nt: TGCGCCAGCAGCTTGGCACCCCTCGGGGAGCAGTTCTTC
cdr3_aa: CASSLAPLGEQFF
clone_size: many
d_call: NA
j_call: TRBJ2-1
v_call: TRBV5-1

cdr3_nt: TGTGCCAGCAGCTTAAGAGGGATACACACCGGGGAGCTGTTTTTT
cdr3_aa: CASSLRGIHTGELFF
clone_size: many
d_call: NA
j_call: TRBJ2-2
v_call: TRBV7-8

cdr3_nt: TGCAGTGCTAGCCCGGGACACCTCTACGAGCAGTACTTC
cdr3_aa: CSASPGHLYEQYF
clone_size: few
d_call: NA
j_call: TRBJ2-7
v_call: TRBV20-1

cdr3_nt: TGTGCCAGCAGCTTAGTAGCCGGGACTAGCGGGGGGGCCTCGGAGCAGTTCTTC
cdr3_aa: CASSLVAGTSGGASEQFF
clone_size: NA
d_call: TRBD2
j_call: TRBJ2-1
v_call: TRBV11-2

cdr3_nt: TGTGCCAGCTCATCGACCGGGACAGGGGACACTGAAGCTTTCTTT
cdr3_aa: CASSSTGTGDTEAFF
clone_size: many
d_call: TRBD1
j_call: TRBJ1-1
v_call: TRBV18

cdr3_nt: TGCAGTGCTAGAGATCCCAGGGGGTACACCGGGGAGCTGTTTTTT
cdr3_aa: CSARDPRGYTGELFF
clone_size: many
d_call: TRBD1
j_call: TRBJ2-2
v_call: TRBV20-1

cdr3_nt: TGCAGTGCTCAGACTTCGGGGAGAAATTCACCCCTCCACTTT
cdr3_aa: CSAQTSGRNSPLHF
clone_size: many
d_call: NA
j_call: TRBJ1-6
v_call: TRBV20-1

cdr3_nt: TGTGCCAGCAGCTCCCGGGGGGGCGGTGTCGGTGAGACCCAGTACTTC
cdr3_aa: CASSSRGGGVGETQYF
clone_size: NA
d_call: TRBD2
j_call: TRBJ2-5
v_call: TRBV7-2

cdr3_nt: TGTGCCAGCAGTTCCCCCCCTCAGCCCCAGCATTTT
cdr3_aa: CASSSPPQPQHF
clone_size: many
d_call: NA
j_call: TRBJ1-5
v_call: TRBV27

cdr3_nt: TGCAGTGCTAGAGAACCAGGGGGCTCTGGGGCCAACGTCCTGACTTTC
cdr3_aa: CSAREPGGSGANVLTF
clone_size: few
d_call: TRBD1
j_call: TRBJ2-6
v_call: TRBV20-1

cdr3_nt: TGTGCCAGCAGTTTCCTTACAGGGGCAGGCGAGACCCAGTACTTC
cdr3_aa: CASSFLTGAGETQYF
clone_size: few
d_call: TRBD1
j_call: TRBJ2-5
v_call: TRBV28

cdr3_nt: TGCAGTGTTGGGGGTTCAGTGGACGAGCAGTACTTC
cdr3_aa: CSVGGSVDEQYF
clone_size: many
d_call: NA
j_call: TRBJ2-7
v_call: TRBV20-1

cdr3_nt: TGTGCCAGCAGTTACAGGGACTACGAGCAGTACTTC
cdr3_aa: CASSYRDYEQYF
clone_size: many
d_call: NA
j_call: TRBJ2-7
v_call: TRBV6-2/TRBV6-3

cdr3_nt: TGTGCCATCACCCCCCAGCGCGCCCGGACTGAAGCTTTCTTT
cdr3_aa: CAITPQRARTEAFF
clone_size: few
d_call: NA
j_call: TRBJ1-1
v_call: TRBV10-3

cdr3_nt: TGTGCCAGCAGCCTATATAATTCACCCCTCCACTTT
cdr3_aa: CASSLYNSPLHF
clone_size: many
d_call: NA
j_call: TRBJ1-6
v_call: TRBV7-2

cdr3_nt: TGTGCCAGCAGTTTATTCGGCCAGGGGGAGACCCAGTACTTC
cdr3_aa: CASSLFGQGETQYF
clone_size: many
d_call: NA
j_call: TRBJ2-5
v_call: TRBV28

cdr3_nt: TGTGCCAGCAGCCAAAATGTGAACTATGGCTACACCTTC
cdr3_aa: CASSQNVNYGYTF
clone_size: many
d_call: NA
j_call: TRBJ1-2
v_call: TRBV7-9

cdr3_nt: TGCGCCAGCAGCTACAGGGGGCGCGGAAACACCATATATTTT
cdr3_aa: CASSYRGRGNTIYF
clone_size: many
d_call: TRBD1
j_call: TRBJ1-3
v_call: TRBV5-1

cdr3_nt: TGCAGTGCTGGAAACCCCGGACAGGGGGACGAGCAGTACTTC
cdr3_aa: CSAGNPGQGDEQYF
clone_size: many
d_call: TRBD1
j_call: TRBJ2-7
v_call: TRBV20-1

cdr3_nt: TGTGCCAGCAGCTTCCGGGAGTCGGAGTTCTTC
cdr3_aa: CASSFRESEFF
clone_size: many
d_call: NA
j_call: TRBJ2-1
v_call: TRBV11-2

cdr3_nt: TGTGCCAGCAGAGGAGGAGCAGTGAACACCGGGGAGCTGTTTTTT
cdr3_aa: CASRGGAVNTGELFF
clone_size: few
d_call: NA
j_call: TRBJ2-2
v_call: TRBV28

cdr3_nt: TGTGCCAGCAGACCAGACAGGGGGAATTTAGAAGCTTTCTTT
cdr3_aa: CASRPDRGNLEAFF
clone_size: many
d_call: TRBD1
j_call: TRBJ1-1
v_call: TRBV6-1

cdr3_nt: TGCGCCAGCAGCCAAGATCCATCAGTCCGGGACAGAAATTCACCCCTCCACTTT
cdr3_aa: CASSQDPSVRDRNSPLHF
clone_size: few
d_call: TRBD1
j_call: TRBJ1-6
v_call: TRBV4-1

cdr3_nt: TGCGCCAGCAGCCGGGACTATCAATCCTACAATGAGCAGTTCTTC
cdr3_aa: CASSRDYQSYNEQFF
clone_size: many
d_call: TRBD2
j_call: TRBJ2-1
v_call: TRBV5-1

cdr3_nt: TGCGCCAGCAGTCTTCTTAGCGGGGAAAGATCTTACGAGCAGTACTTC
cdr3_aa: CASSLLSGERSYEQYF
clone_size: NA
d_call: TRBD2
j_call: TRBJ2-7
v_call: TRBV23-1

cdr3_nt: TGTGCCAGCAGTTTATCGGGGACAGGGGATGTTCAGCCCCAGCATTTT
cdr3_aa: CASSLSGTGDVQPQHF
clone_size: many
d_call: TRBD1
j_call: TRBJ1-5
v_call: TRBV27

cdr3_nt: TGTGCCAGCATCCCTTCCCAAGGGGAGTTTCAGCCCCAGCATTTT
cdr3_aa: CASIPSQGEFQPQHF
clone_size: many
d_call: NA
j_call: TRBJ1-5
v_call: TRBV28

cdr3_nt: TGTGCCAGCAGCTTAGCTCGGTTTGGCCGACAAGAGACCCAGTACTTC
cdr3_aa: CASSLARFGRQETQYF
clone_size: many
d_call: NA
j_call: TRBJ2-5
v_call: TRBV7-9